Listed below are T cell receptor beta chains from one sample, sequenced in a study of beta chain features in type 1 diabetes. Produced via immunoSEQ multiplex PCR; TCRdb's table is partial and in-frame only. The top ten clones hold just under 0.04% of a sample with over 650,000 clones, 11% to 15% of them seen once. Sequencing used naive CD4+ T cells from blood. Every receptor here comes from a man younger than 35 with type 1 diabetes. Both conserved end residues are part of each CDR3. The D gene is left open where the match is weak. Where a row states a size, it is once, few, many or the class of an expanded clone; other rows omit it.

length: 14
size: .
J: TRBJ2-3
V: TRBV6-6
D: TRBD2
CDR3: CASRAGTSTDTQYF
DNA: TGTGCCAGCAGAGCGGGGACTAGCACAGATACGCAGTATTTT

length: 15
size: .
J: TRBJ2-5
V: TRBV5-1
D: .
CDR3: CASSWVSGHQETQYF
DNA: TGCGCCAGCAGCTGGGTTAGCGGTCACCAAGAGACCCAGTACTTC

length: 13
size: few
J: TRBJ2-5
V: TRBV4-2
D: .
CDR3: CASGKGIQETQYF
DNA: TGTGCCAGCGGAAAGGGAATCCAAGAGACCCAGTACTTC

length: 12
size: .
J: TRBJ1-1
V: TRBV29-1
D: TRBD1
CDR3: CSVEGGGPEAFF
DNA: TGCAGCGTTGAAGGAGGGGGCCCTGAAGCTTTCTTT

length: 13
size: few
J: TRBJ1-2
V: TRBV5-1
D: TRBD1
CDR3: CASRQGADDGYTF
DNA: TGCGCCAGCAGACAGGGGGCCGACGATGGCTACACCTTC

length: 16
size: few
J: TRBJ2-1
V: TRBV12-5
D: .
CDR3: CARAEDASSGYNEQFF
DNA: TGTGCTAGGGCCGAGGATGCTAGCTCAGGCTACAATGAGCAGTTCTTC

length: 14
size: .
J: TRBJ2-3
V: TRBV29-1
D: TRBD2
CDR3: CSVEASGATDTQYF
DNA: TGCAGCGTTGAAGCTAGCGGGGCCACAGATACGCAGTATTTT

length: 13
size: .
J: TRBJ1-6
V: TRBV10-3
D: .
CDR3: CAISRDENSPLHF
DNA: TGTGCCATCAGCCGGGACGAGAATTCACCCCTCCACTTT

length: 15
size: few
J: TRBJ2-7
V: TRBV6-5
D: TRBD2
CDR3: CASSFLAGGPREQYF
DNA: TGTGCCAGCAGTTTCCTAGCGGGAGGCCCCAGGGAGCAGTACTTC

length: 16
size: .
J: TRBJ2-1
V: TRBV11-2
D: TRBD2
CDR3: CASGPGSGTLYNEQFF
DNA: TGTGCCAGCGGGCCCGGTAGCGGGACTTTATACAATGAGCAGTTCTTC

length: 13
size: .
J: TRBJ1-1
V: TRBV2
D: .
CDR3: CASTGEMNTEAFF
DNA: TGTGCCAGCACCGGGGAGATGAACACTGAAGCTTTCTTT

length: 13
size: .
J: TRBJ1-6
V: TRBV6-5
D: TRBD1
CDR3: CASSGQGDSPLHF
DNA: TGTGCCAGCAGTGGACAGGGGGATTCACCCCTCCACTTT

length: 13
size: .
J: TRBJ2-1
V: TRBV28
D: .
CDR3: CASSLDEYNEQFF
DNA: TGTGCCAGCAGTTTAGATGAGTACAATGAGCAGTTCTTC

length: 14
size: few
J: TRBJ2-5
V: TRBV30
D: .
CDR3: CAWSHLGAMETQYF
DNA: TGTGCCTGGAGTCATTTAGGGGCCATGGAGACCCAGTACTTC

length: 14
size: .
J: TRBJ1-2
V: TRBV29-1
D: .
CDR3: CSVEDRSSRKGYTF
DNA: TGCAGCGTTGAAGATCGATCCAGCCGGAAAGGCTACACCTTC

length: 14
size: .
J: TRBJ2-7
V: TRBV6-1
D: .
CDR3: CASSLTGVVHEQYF
DNA: TGTGCCAGCAGTCTCACAGGTGTTGTCCACGAGCAGTACTTC

length: 13
size: .
J: TRBJ2-7
V: TRBV6-5
D: TRBD2
CDR3: CAPLGRPNYEQYF
DNA: TGTGCCCCCCTCGGGAGGCCCAACTACGAGCAGTACTTC

length: 14
size: few
J: TRBJ2-1
V: TRBV6-5
D: .
CDR3: CASRTGRNYNEQFF
DNA: TGTGCCAGCAGGACAGGCCGGAACTACAATGAGCAGTTCTTC

length: 16
size: .
J: TRBJ1-3
V: TRBV9
D: .
CDR3: CASSRSGFTDRNTIYF
DNA: TGTGCCAGCAGCCGCTCGGGTTTCACCGACCGAAACACCATATATTTT

length: 13
size: few
J: TRBJ2-5
V: TRBV7-2
D: .
CDR3: CASSFQEEETQYF
DNA: TGTGCCAGCAGCTTTCAGGAAGAAGAGACCCAGTACTTC

length: 13
size: few
J: TRBJ2-1
V: TRBV7-9
D: .
CDR3: CASSLESPREQFF
DNA: TGTGCCAGCAGCTTAGAAAGCCCACGGGAGCAGTTCTTC

length: 15
size: .
J: TRBJ1-1
V: TRBV9
D: TRBD1
CDR3: CASSVVGTGNTEAFF
DNA: TGTGCCAGCAGCGTAGTTGGGACAGGCAACACTGAAGCTTTCTTT

length: 11
size: .
J: TRBJ1-2
V: TRBV20-1
D: .
CDR3: CSAPPTIGYTF
DNA: TGCAGTGCGCCGCCGACTATTGGCTACACCTTC

length: 13
size: .
J: TRBJ1-2
V: TRBV2
D: .
CDR3: CASSDDRQGGYTF
DNA: TGTGCCAGCAGTGATGACAGGCAGGGAGGCTACACCTTC

length: 15
size: few
J: TRBJ2-3
V: TRBV21-1
D: .
CDR3: CASSPRTGSTDTQYF
DNA: TGTGCCAGCAGCCCGCGGACGGGGAGCACAGATACGCAGTATTTT

length: 13
size: .
J: TRBJ2-1
V: TRBV29-1
D: .
CDR3: CSVGAVTANEQFF
DNA: TGCAGCGTTGGGGCGGTAACGGCCAATGAGCAGTTCTTC

length: 17
size: .
J: TRBJ2-7
V: TRBV28
D: TRBD2
CDR3: CASSSLLRLAGKGEQYF
DNA: TGTGCCAGCAGTTCTCTCCTGAGACTAGCGGGGAAGGGCGAGCAGTACTTC

length: 13
size: .
J: TRBJ1-1
V: TRBV10-3
D: .
CDR3: CAISGGREGEAFF
DNA: TGTGCCATCAGTGGAGGGAGAGAGGGTGAAGCTTTCTTT

length: 13
size: .
J: TRBJ1-5
V: TRBV28
D: .
CDR3: CASSENGNQPQHF
DNA: TGTGCCAGCAGCGAAAATGGCAATCAGCCCCAGCATTTT

length: 13
size: .
J: TRBJ1-2
V: TRBV6-5
D: .
CDR3: CASSQTGFYGYTF
DNA: TGTGCCAGCAGTCAAACGGGGTTCTATGGCTACACCTTC

length: 16
size: few
J: TRBJ1-5
V: TRBV4-1
D: TRBD1
CDR3: CASSQDGTVKYQPQHF
DNA: TGCGCCAGCAGCCAAGATGGGACAGTCAAATACCAGCCCCAGCATTTT

length: 17
size: few
J: TRBJ1-6
V: TRBV9
D: .
CDR3: CASSVGALDLTAGTLHF
DNA: TGTGCCAGCAGCGTAGGAGCCCTGGACCTAACGGCGGGGACCCTCCACTTT

length: 15
size: few
J: TRBJ2-2
V: TRBV18
D: .
CDR3: CASSPRIDNTGELFF
DNA: TGTGCCAGCTCACCACGGATAGATAACACCGGGGAGCTGTTTTTT

length: 14
size: few
J: TRBJ2-7
V: TRBV13
D: .
CDR3: CASSLGRLVYEQYF
DNA: TGTGCCAGCAGCTTAGGACGGTTGGTCTACGAGCAGTACTTC

length: 15
size: few
J: TRBJ2-5
V: TRBV13
D: .
CDR3: CASSIRLIDQETQYF
DNA: TGTGCCAGCAGCATAAGGCTTATTGACCAAGAGACCCAGTACTTC

length: 14
size: few
J: TRBJ2-7
V: TRBV29-1
D: TRBD1
CDR3: CSVAWDRTSYEQYF
DNA: TGCAGCGTTGCCTGGGACAGGACTTCCTACGAGCAGTACTTC

length: 15
size: .
J: TRBJ2-1
V: TRBV18
D: .
CDR3: CASSPDGFSYNEQFF
DNA: TGTGCCAGCTCACCGGACGGATTTTCCTACAATGAGCAGTTCTTC

length: 12
size: .
J: TRBJ2-7
V: TRBV2
D: .
CDR3: CASSGGGYEQYF
DNA: TGTGCCAGCAGTGGGGGCGGCTACGAGCAGTACTTC

length: 13
size: few
J: TRBJ1-1
V: TRBV23-1
D: .
CDR3: CASSLRGGTEAFF
DNA: TGCGCCAGCAGTCTTAGGGGTGGAACTGAAGCTTTCTTT

length: 12
size: .
J: TRBJ1-4
V: TRBV30
D: .
CDR3: CAWGQQNEKLFF
DNA: TGTGCCTGGGGACAGCAGAATGAAAAACTGTTTTTT

length: 16
size: .
J: TRBJ2-1
V: TRBV6-5
D: TRBD1
CDR3: CASSYSSGQGANEQFF
DNA: TGTGCCAGCAGTTACTCGTCCGGGCAGGGGGCCAATGAGCAGTTCTTC

length: 17
size: few
J: TRBJ2-7
V: TRBV4-3
D: TRBD2
CDR3: CASSHTGLAGESYEQYF
DNA: TGCGCCAGCAGTCATACGGGACTAGCGGGGGAGTCCTACGAGCAGTACTTC

length: 13
size: few
J: TRBJ2-1
V: TRBV10-3
D: .
CDR3: CAIRTGTEDEQFF
DNA: TGTGCCATCAGAACCGGGACGGAGGATGAGCAGTTCTTC

length: 14
size: .
J: TRBJ1-2
V: TRBV9
D: .
CDR3: CASSVGTANYGYTF
DNA: TGTGCCAGCAGCGTAGGGACAGCTAACTATGGCTACACCTTC

length: 13
size: .
J: TRBJ2-7
V: TRBV30
D: .
CDR3: CASNGGNPYEQYF
DNA: TGTGCCTCGAATGGAGGGAACCCCTACGAGCAGTACTTC

length: 11
size: .
J: TRBJ1-1
V: TRBV2
D: .
CDR3: CASRGRSEAFF
DNA: TGTGCCAGCAGAGGCAGATCCGAAGCTTTCTTT

length: 12
size: .
J: TRBJ2-3
V: TRBV28
D: .
CDR3: CASRRSTDTQYF
DNA: TGTGCCAGCAGGCGAAGCACAGATACGCAGTATTTT

length: 14
size: few
J: TRBJ1-1
V: TRBV9
D: TRBD1
CDR3: CASSMTGRNTEAFF
DNA: TGTGCCAGCAGCATGACAGGGAGGAACACTGAAGCTTTCTTT

length: 14
size: .
J: TRBJ1-5
V: TRBV7-2
D: .
CDR3: CASSLDQGNQPQHF
DNA: TGTGCCAGCAGCTTAGATCAGGGCAATCAGCCCCAGCATTTT

length: 14
size: few
J: TRBJ2-7
V: TRBV5-1
D: .
CDR3: CASSLTDSLYEQYF
DNA: TGCGCCAGCAGCTTAACGGACAGCCTCTACGAGCAGTACTTC

length: 10
size: .
J: TRBJ1-1
V: TRBV2
D: .
CDR3: CASLVLRAFF
DNA: TGTGCCAGCCTAGTATTGAGAGCTTTCTTT

length: 14
size: .
J: TRBJ1-1
V: TRBV6-5
D: .
CDR3: CASSFRRGATEAFF
DNA: TGTGCCAGCAGTTTCAGGCGGGGGGCAACTGAAGCTTTCTTT

length: 12
size: .
J: TRBJ1-5
V: TRBV6-6
D: .
CDR3: CAGRTNDQPQHF
DNA: TGTGCCGGGAGGACAAACGATCAGCCCCAGCATTTT

length: 12
size: .
J: TRBJ2-5
V: TRBV18
D: .
CDR3: CASSPSQETQYF
DNA: TGTGCCAGCTCACCATCCCAAGAGACCCAGTACTTC

length: 13
size: .
J: TRBJ2-3
V: TRBV11-2
D: .
CDR3: CASSPQGTGTQYF
DNA: TGTGCCAGCAGCCCGCAGGGTACCGGTACGCAGTATTTT

length: 15
size: .
J: TRBJ2-5
V: TRBV5-4
D: .
CDR3: CASSATLGVQETQYF
DNA: TGTGCCAGCAGCGCTACCTTGGGGGTCCAAGAGACCCAGTACTTC